This TCR beta chain was captured in a study of chronic HIV infection and antiretroviral therapy. From the 5' RACE reads, TCRdb called clonotypes with MiXCR, one entry per CDR3 protein. Of 30,000 or so distinct CDR3 sequences listed, under 9.5% are singletons. CDR1 is MNHEY, CDR2 SVGEGT, per germline. V was clipped by 2 bases and J by 5 bases, with 9 bases between them. The CDR3 has 14 residues. This receptor was obtained from an adult who had HIV and had not received antiretroviral therapy, or was an uninfected healthy control (not recorded which). Sequencing was done on a sample of peripheral blood. The genes are TRBV6-2 or TRBV6-3 and TRBJ2-2; no reliable D call. Written as DNA, the CDR3 is TGTGCCAGCAGTTACCTCGGACCGACCGGGGAGCTGTTTTTT. Translated: CASSYLGPTGELFF.